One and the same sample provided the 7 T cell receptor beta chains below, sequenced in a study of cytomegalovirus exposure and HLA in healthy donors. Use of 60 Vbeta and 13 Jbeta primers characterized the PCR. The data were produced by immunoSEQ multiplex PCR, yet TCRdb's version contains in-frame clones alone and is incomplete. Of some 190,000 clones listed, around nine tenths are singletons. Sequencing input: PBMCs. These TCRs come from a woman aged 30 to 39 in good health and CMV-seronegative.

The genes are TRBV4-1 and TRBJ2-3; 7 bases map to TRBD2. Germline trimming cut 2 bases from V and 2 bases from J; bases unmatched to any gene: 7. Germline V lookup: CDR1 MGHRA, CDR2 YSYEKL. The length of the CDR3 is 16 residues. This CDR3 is CASSQQGAGFTDTQYF. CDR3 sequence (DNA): TGCGCCAGCAGCCAACAAGGAGCGGGGTTCACAGATACGCAGTATTTT.

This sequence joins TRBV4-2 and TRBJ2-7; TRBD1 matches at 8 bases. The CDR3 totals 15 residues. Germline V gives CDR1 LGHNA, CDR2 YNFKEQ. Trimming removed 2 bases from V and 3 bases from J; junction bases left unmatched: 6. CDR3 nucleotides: TGTGCCAGCAGCCAATCCGGACAGGGAAACTACGAGCAGTACTTC. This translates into CASSQSGQGNYEQYF.

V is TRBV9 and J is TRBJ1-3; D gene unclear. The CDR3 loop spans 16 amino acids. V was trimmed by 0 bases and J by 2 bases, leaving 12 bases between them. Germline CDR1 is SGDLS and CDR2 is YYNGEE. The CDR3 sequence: CASSVGDISTGNTIYF. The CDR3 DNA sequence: TGTGCCAGCAGCGTAGGTGACATCTCAACTGGAAACACCATATATTTT.

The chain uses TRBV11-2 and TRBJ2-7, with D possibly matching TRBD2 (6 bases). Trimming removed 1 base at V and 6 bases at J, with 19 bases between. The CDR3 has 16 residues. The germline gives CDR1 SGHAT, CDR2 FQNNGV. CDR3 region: CASSLGGGTPRSEQYF. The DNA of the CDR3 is TGTGCCAGCAGCTTAGGGGGCGGGACTCCCCGATCCGAGCAGTACTTC.

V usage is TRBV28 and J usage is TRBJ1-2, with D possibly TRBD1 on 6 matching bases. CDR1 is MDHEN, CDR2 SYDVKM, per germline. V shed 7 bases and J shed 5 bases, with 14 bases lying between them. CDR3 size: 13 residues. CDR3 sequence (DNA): TGTGCCAGCAATCCCGGGACACCTTATGGCTACACCTTC. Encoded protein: CASNPGTPYGYTF.

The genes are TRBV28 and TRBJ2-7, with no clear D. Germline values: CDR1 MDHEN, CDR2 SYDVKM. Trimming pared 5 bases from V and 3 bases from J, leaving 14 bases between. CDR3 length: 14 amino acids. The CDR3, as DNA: TGTGCCAGCAGTCCACCCGGGTTCGGCTACGAGCAGTACTTC. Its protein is CASSPPGFGYEQYF. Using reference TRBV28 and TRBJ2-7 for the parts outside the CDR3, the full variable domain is DVKVTQSSRYLVKRTGEKVFLECVQDMDHENMFWYRQDPGLGLRLIYFSYDVKMKEKGDIPEGYSVSREKKERFSLILESASTNQTSMYLCASSPPGFGYEQYFGPGTRLTVT.

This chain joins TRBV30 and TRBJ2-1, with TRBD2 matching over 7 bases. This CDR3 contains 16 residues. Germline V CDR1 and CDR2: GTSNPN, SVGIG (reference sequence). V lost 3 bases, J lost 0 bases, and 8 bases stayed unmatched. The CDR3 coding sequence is TGTGCCTGGAGCCAACTTCTAGCGGCCTCCTACAATGAGCAGTTCTTC. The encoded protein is CAWSQLLAASYNEQFF.